Listed below are T cell receptor beta chains from one sample, sequenced in a study of blood T cell repertoires in COVID-19. TCRdb keeps only in-frame clones here, not all; method: immunoSEQ multiplex PCR. The sample holds about 200,000 clones, about four fifths seen once. The source material was peripheral blood. These receptors were obtained from a woman aged 45 to 65 with acute or convalescent COVID-19. CDR3s include the opening cysteine and the closing phenylalanine or tryptophan. Fields, in order: V gene, J gene, CDR3 protein.

TRBV7-8	TRBJ2-7	CASSLSGRDSLGEQYF
TRBV10-3	TRBJ2-3	CAIWTGTETDTQYF
TRBV19	TRBJ2-3	CASRDFNTDTQYF
TRBV2	TRBJ1-1	CASSESGGGEAFF
TRBV28	TRBJ2-1	CASQAGGVYEQFF
TRBV10-1	TRBJ2-3	CASSLAGGSDTQYF
TRBV3-1/TRBV3-2	TRBJ2-1	CASSLTSGTSGSNEQFF
TRBV6-1	TRBJ2-3	CASSEASGRGVVIDTQYF
TRBV11-3	TRBJ2-2	CASSRGGTGELFF
TRBV6-6	TRBJ2-7	CASSSPGQGAEQYF
TRBV7-9	TRBJ2-3	CASSLVGFSGIFTDTQYF
TRBV9	TRBJ2-2	CASSVLFGTGELFF
TRBV29-1	TRBJ1-3	CSVRGYGGNTIYF
TRBV7-4	TRBJ2-7	CASSSPRASGPYEQYF
TRBV3-1/TRBV3-2	TRBJ1-1	CASSPIRQGNTEAFF
TRBV19	TRBJ2-6	CASKNKGQGATGANVLTF
TRBV5-5	TRBJ2-5	CASSTGQGVETQYF
TRBV18	TRBJ2-5	CASSPKWDSQETQYF
TRBV9	TRBJ2-2	CASSVAGVGELFF
TRBV10-3	TRBJ2-3	CAISDRTSGRADTQYF
TRBV27	TRBJ2-1	CASRDLAGGNEQFF
TRBV29-1	TRBJ1-1	CSVEDRDGTEAFF
TRBV5-1	TRBJ1-1	CASRPAYRSANTEAFF
TRBV5-6	TRBJ2-1	CATKHTGGAASYNEQFF
TRBV5-1	TRBJ2-7	CASSLRQGRHEQYF
TRBV27	TRBJ1-6	CASSPTVRQGLFSPLHF
TRBV25-1	TRBJ2-7	CASRGSGTSSYEQYF
TRBV6-5	TRBJ1-2	CASSYGGPRYGYTF
TRBV5-1	TRBJ2-3	CASSLSRGTDTQYF
TRBV10-2	TRBJ2-1	CASSERRGEQFF
TRBV7-8	TRBJ2-7	CASSLEGGVNYEQYF
TRBV19	TRBJ2-2	CASSIGTVNTGELFF
TRBV15	TRBJ2-1	CATSSRRELSHNNEQFF
TRBV24-1	TRBJ2-1	CATSDIQNEQFF
TRBV27	TRBJ2-7	CASSFSGAYEQYF
TRBV5-1	TRBJ2-5	CASSFLAGGRETQYF
TRBV28	TRBJ2-4	CASSLPGVAKNIQYF
TRBV24-1	TRBJ2-2	CATSDWTSGSTGELFF
TRBV11-3	TRBJ2-1	CASSSRTSGSMQFF